These T cell receptor beta chains were read from a single sample in a study of blood T cell repertoires in COVID-19. Assay: immunoSEQ multiplex PCR; the TCRdb copy retains only in-frame clones and omits some. The sample contains roughly 400,000 clones, 85% to 90% of which appear only once. The material sequenced was PBMCs or T cells enriched from blood (not recorded which). The source is a woman in her twenties or thirties who had recovered from COVID-19. CDR3s leave out the opening cysteine and the closing phenylalanine or tryptophan.

J gene: TRBJ2-7; V gene: TRBV29-1; CDR3 protein: SVEDSSYEQY
J gene: TRBJ1-4; V gene: TRBV28; CDR3 protein: ASSLSRGPTNEKLF
J gene: TRBJ2-1; V gene: TRBV2; CDR3 protein: AAPTGTGNNEQF
J gene: TRBJ2-5; V gene: TRBV19; CDR3 protein: ASSSFGASGQETQY
J gene: TRBJ1-5; V gene: TRBV5-6; CDR3 protein: ASSLTYRGYSNQPQH
J gene: TRBJ1-1; V gene: TRBV27; CDR3 protein: ASSSGQNTEAF
J gene: TRBJ2-1; V gene: TRBV19; CDR3 protein: ATRDRGSSYNEQF
J gene: TRBJ2-2; V gene: TRBV6-2/TRBV6-3; CDR3 protein: ASSGTRRTGELF
J gene: TRBJ2-2; V gene: TRBV10-3; CDR3 protein: AISDRRGGQAGELF
J gene: TRBJ1-5; V gene: TRBV24-1; CDR3 protein: ATSDTHDRYSNQPQH
J gene: TRBJ1-1; V gene: TRBV18; CDR3 protein: ASSPIYSTEAF
J gene: TRBJ1-3; V gene: TRBV7-9; CDR3 protein: ASSLYRQANSGNTIY
J gene: TRBJ2-7; V gene: TRBV9; CDR3 protein: ASSEDMAGGYEQY
J gene: TRBJ2-1; V gene: TRBV5-1; CDR3 protein: ASSFRDISYNEQF
J gene: TRBJ1-5; V gene: TRBV29-1; CDR3 protein: SVAQGPPPGQPQH
J gene: TRBJ2-7; V gene: TRBV30; CDR3 protein: AWSVVQGYEQY
J gene: TRBJ1-1; V gene: TRBV28; CDR3 protein: ASSSLTSF
J gene: TRBJ1-2; V gene: TRBV12-3/TRBV12-4; CDR3 protein: ASRRQGHDGYT
J gene: TRBJ2-3; V gene: TRBV5-3; CDR3 protein: ARSCQTDSSTDTQY
J gene: TRBJ1-6; V gene: TRBV4-2; CDR3 protein: ASSPGHTGDNSPLH
J gene: TRBJ2-5; V gene: TRBV4-1; CDR3 protein: ASSPQMTGGYTETQY
J gene: TRBJ1-5; V gene: TRBV27; CDR3 protein: ASSLLSGGPSNQPQH
J gene: TRBJ2-1; V gene: TRBV7-2; CDR3 protein: ASRILANSYNEQF
J gene: TRBJ1-5; V gene: TRBV27; CDR3 protein: ASRPGQGHQPQH
J gene: TRBJ1-1; V gene: TRBV7-9; CDR3 protein: ASRLTGPEAF
J gene: TRBJ1-5; V gene: TRBV28; CDR3 protein: ASRMTGDNQPQH
J gene: TRBJ1-4; V gene: TRBV28; CDR3 protein: ASSYDGGGEKLF
J gene: TRBJ2-7; V gene: TRBV6-5; CDR3 protein: ASSRTGGRYEQY
J gene: TRBJ1-2; V gene: TRBV9; CDR3 protein: ASSVGSRGWREEMSYT
J gene: TRBJ1-6; V gene: TRBV19; CDR3 protein: ASSIAGRDNSPLH
J gene: TRBJ1-4; V gene: TRBV18; CDR3 protein: ASSPSQGVEKLF
J gene: TRBJ2-7; V gene: TRBV28; CDR3 protein: ASSLWQARMYEQY
J gene: TRBJ2-7; V gene: TRBV5-1; CDR3 protein: ASSLGDSLSYEQY
J gene: TRBJ2-1; V gene: TRBV5-1; CDR3 protein: ASSHSASSYNEQF
J gene: TRBJ2-1; V gene: TRBV14; CDR3 protein: ASSLRPGQGSYNEQF
J gene: TRBJ2-7; V gene: TRBV19; CDR3 protein: ASSRVRGNEQY
J gene: TRBJ1-2; V gene: TRBV12-3/TRBV12-4; CDR3 protein: ASSNRQGGYT
J gene: TRBJ2-1; V gene: TRBV29-1; CDR3 protein: SVGLGTGDSLRF
J gene: TRBJ1-5; V gene: TRBV28; CDR3 protein: ASSEGGGQPQH
J gene: TRBJ2-5; V gene: TRBV7-8; CDR3 protein: ASSFYKPGQRGETQY